This TCR beta chain is drawn from a study of yellow fever vaccine responses in identical twins. Points from the study as a whole: After vaccination, twins' T cell response reportedly seemed partly convergent, partly personalized.

As concerns this clonotype: Antigen unknown.

MiXCR, run by TCRdb on the RT-PCR reads, gives a single entry per CDR3 protein. The sample records some 14,000 distinct CDR3 sequences, about 81% being singletons. The clonotype originates from a woman aged 18 to 35 who received the yellow fever vaccine. This sample comprised T cells from blood (PBMCs), unsorted or a sorted subset (not recorded which), obtained before or after yellow fever vaccination (not recorded which).

CDR3 region: CASRPRTSNVETQYF. CDR3 sequence (DNA): TGTGCCAGCAGACCCAGGACTAGTAACGTAGAGACCCAGTACTTC. V is TRBV6-1 and J is TRBJ2-5; 7 nucleotides line up with TRBD2. The CDR3 spans 15 residues. The germline gives CDR1 MNHNS, CDR2 SASEGT. Trimming at V came to 6 bases and at J to 4 bases, leaving 11 bases not matched to a gene.